A single sample gave rise to the 24 T cell receptor beta chains below, sequenced in a study of PD-1 blockade in mismatch repair-deficient tumors. Some clones are missing from TCRdb's copy, which holds only in-frame ones; the method was immunoSEQ multiplex PCR. The sample shows about 100,000 clones, 82% of them seen only once. This specimen consisted of peripheral blood, obtained 35 to 37 weeks after starting pembrolizumab. Receptors were obtained from an adult with mismatch repair-deficient cancer.

CDR3 coding DNA: TGTGCCAGCATAAAAACACGGGGTGAAAAACTGTTTTTT. Protein: CASIKTRGEKLFF. This rearrangement joins TRBV2 to TRBJ1-4; D is unresolved. In germline, CDR1 is SNHLY, CDR2 FYNNEI. The CDR3 covers 13 residues. The V end lost 7 bases, the J end lost 7 bases, and 13 bases lay between the germline ends.

This chain joins TRBV7-3 and TRBJ2-2; no clear D gene. The CDR3 runs 16 residues. The V and J ends lost 0 bases and 6 bases respectively, with 14 bases between them. Germline assignment: CDR1 SGHTA and CDR2 FQGTGA. The CDR3 is CASSLTVTPRAGELFF. In DNA, the CDR3 is TGTGCCAGCAGCTTAACGGTGACCCCTAGGGCCGGGGAGCTGTTTTTT.

The chain uses TRBV7-9 and TRBJ2-1; a weak D match, TRBD2 (6 bases). Germline V gene data show CDR1 as SEHNR and CDR2 as FQNEAQ (reference sequence). This CDR3 contains 13 residues. The ends were cut back, 3 bases at V and 6 bases at J, with 9 bases in the middle. The CDR3 sequence is CASSFGTPNEQFF. In nucleotides, the CDR3 is TGTGCCAGCAGCTTCGGGACTCCCAATGAGCAGTTCTTC.

The J gene is TRBJ2-1, the V gene TRBV4-2; TRBD1 agrees at 7 bases. Germline loops: CDR1 LGHNA, CDR2 YNFKEQ. V lost 4 bases and J lost 0; bases outside the gene matches: 9. The CDR3 loop spans 17 amino acids. The CDR3 here is CASSPDPGQSSYNEQFF. Written as DNA, the CDR3 is TGTGCCAGCAGCCCAGATCCGGGACAGTCCTCCTACAATGAGCAGTTCTTC.

In regard to this clone: At one boundary the junction diverges from the germline segment, which might be a read error. V and J are TRBV5-6 and TRBJ1-2; perhaps TRBD1 as D (5 bases). Germline V lookup: CDR1 SGHDT, CDR2 YYEEEE. The CDR3 length is 14 residues. The DNA of the CDR3 is TGTGCCAGCAGCTTGGGGAGGGGAGCCTATGGCTGCACCTTC. Its protein is CASSLGRGAYGCTF.

The J gene is TRBJ1-1, the V gene TRBV7-6; D remains ambiguous. Deletions cut 5 bases from V and 1 base from J, with 8 bases between. The CDR3 covers 13 residues. Germline lookup yields CDR1 SGHVS and CDR2 FNYEAQ. The CDR3, as DNA: TGTGCCAGCAGCCCAGCAGGGAACACTGAAGCTTTCTTT. It codes for CASSPAGNTEAFF.

This sequence joins TRBV9 and TRBJ2-1, with TRBD2 matching over 7 bases. This CDR3 region has 14 residues. The trim removed 3 bases at V and 8 bases at J, leaving 8 bases unmatched. CDR1 and CDR2 (germline): SGDLS, YYNGEE. The CDR3 spells CASSEPGLLDEQFF. The DNA for the CDR3 is TGTGCCAGCAGCGAACCGGGACTACTGGATGAGCAGTTCTTC.

The gene calls are TRBV30 and TRBJ1-2; 7 bases align to TRBD1. V lost 0 bases, J lost 1 base, and 5 bases stayed unmatched. This CDR3 is built from 15 residues. Germline loops: CDR1 GTSNPN, CDR2 SVGIG (reference sequence). CDR3 in DNA: TGTGCCTGGAGTGTCCAGGGGGTGGATAACTATGGCTACACCTTC. Its protein product is CAWSVQGVDNYGYTF.

This chain uses TRBV19 with TRBJ1-1, with a possible D match to TRBD1 (5 bases). From germline, CDR1 is LNHDA and CDR2 SQIVND (reference sequence). The ends were cut back, 7 bases at V and 1 base at J, with 13 bases in the middle. CDR3 size: 14 residues. The chain's CDR3 is CASTYGAGNTEAFF. The CDR3 DNA reads TGTGCCAGTACTTACGGGGCAGGGAACACTGAAGCTTTCTTT.

The rearrangement joins TRBV7-9 to TRBJ2-1, with 13 bases that match TRBD2. V shed 5 bases, J shed 10 bases, and the junction held 2 bases outside the gene matches. Germline CDR1 is SEHNR and CDR2 is FQNEAQ (reference sequence). The length of the CDR3 is 13 residues. In nucleotides, the CDR3 is TGTGCCAGCAGCAAGGGACTAGCGGGAGAGCAGTTCTTC. It translates to CASSKGLAGEQFF.

This clone was detected once. The V gene is TRBV30, the J gene TRBJ2-1; 10 positions match TRBD2. The J segment lost 0 bases and the V segment lost 8 bases, leaving 7 bases of the junction unmatched. The CDR3 is 15 amino acids. Germline values: CDR1 GTSNPN, CDR2 SVGIG (reference sequence). The chain's CDR3 is CARQLAGSSYNEQFF. In nucleotides, the CDR3 is TGTGCCCGGCAACTAGCGGGGAGCTCCTACAATGAGCAGTTCTTC.

The chain couples TRBV9 to TRBJ2-3; the D is unclear. Germline CDR1 is SGDLS and CDR2 is YYNGEE. The CDR3 is 12 amino acids. V was pared by 3 bases and J by 6 bases, with 8 bases between. The CDR3 here is CASSAQEDTQYF. The CDR3 nucleotides are TGTGCCAGCAGCGCTCAGGAGGATACGCAGTATTTT.

The V gene is TRBV7-9, the J gene TRBJ2-6, with 11 bases identical to TRBD1. The CDR3 spans 18 residues. Germline lookup yields CDR1 SEHNR and CDR2 FQNEAQ (reference sequence). With V trimmed by 6 bases and J by 5 bases, 12 bases remained unmatched. The chain's CDR3 is CASSRGQGDLRRANVLTF. The CDR3 DNA reads TGTGCCAGCAGTCGGGGACAGGGGGACCTTAGAAGGGCCAACGTCCTGACTTTC.

The V call is TRBV7-8, the J call TRBJ1-5; D call uncertain. Germline lookup yields CDR1 SGHVS and CDR2 FQNEAQ. The germline V and J ends were trimmed by 5 bases and 3 bases, with 14 bases remaining between them. The CDR3 runs 15 residues. The CDR3 reads CASSPLAQLNQPQHF. CDR3 DNA sequence: TGTGCCAGCAGCCCCCTGGCACAGCTCAATCAGCCCCAGCATTTT. The full variable domain, its missing parts supplied by reference TRBV7-8 and TRBJ1-5, is GAGVSQSPRYKVAKRGQDVALRCDPISGHVSLFWYQQALGQGPEFLTYFQNEAQLDKSGLPSDRFFAERPEGSVSTLKIQRTQQEDSAVYLCASSPLAQLNQPQHFGDGTRLSIL.

This clone has just one count. The chain joins TRBV29-1 to TRBJ2-1; D might be TRBD1 (5 bases). The CDR3 is made up of 14 amino acids. V was cut by 4 bases and J by 6 bases, with 16 bases left in between. The germline CDR1 and CDR2 sequences are SQVTM and ANQGSEA. The CDR3 DNA is TGCAGCGTTGTCCACAGGTTGGTAATCAATGAGCAGTTCTTC. Encoded protein: CSVVHRLVINEQFF.

In DNA, the CDR3 is TGTGCCTGGGCTAGCGGGAGTTCATTCAACGAGCAGTACTTC. It specifies CAWASGSSFNEQYF. The chain joins TRBV30 to TRBJ2-7; 10 bases agree with TRBD2. V was pared by 5 bases and J by 5 bases, with 9 bases of the junction left unmatched. This CDR3 spans 14 amino acids. Germline loops: CDR1 GTSNPN, CDR2 SVGIG (reference sequence). Full variable domain (missing parts from reference TRBV30 and TRBJ2-7): SQTIHQWPATLVQPVGSPLSLECTVEGTSNPNLYWYRQAAGRGLQLLFYSVGIGQISSEVPQNLSASRPQDRQFILSSKKLLLSDSGFYLCAWASGSSFNEQYFGPGTRLTVT.

The V and J genes are TRBV10-3 and TRBJ2-1; weak D call: TRBD1 (6 bases). Germline values: CDR1 ENHRY, CDR2 SYGVKD. Trimming cost V 6 bases and J 7 bases, with 25 bases left between them. The CDR3 is 17 amino acids. CDR3: CAISDKTGRGFSNEQFF. CDR3 DNA sequence: TGTGCCATCAGCGATAAGACAGGTAGGGGCTTCTCGAATGAGCAGTTCTTC.

The table lists this clone with a few counts. The chain carries TRBV19 and TRBJ1-5, with 8 positions matching TRBD1. The germline V gene encodes CDR1 LNHDA and CDR2 SQIVND (reference sequence). V gave up 5 bases and J gave up 2 bases; unmatched junction bases: 2. The CDR3 spans 14 residues. The CDR3 loop is CASSGGQGNQPQHF. The CDR3 bases are TGTGCCAGTAGTGGGGGACAGGGCAATCAGCCCCAGCATTTT.

The V call is TRBV7-8, the J call TRBJ1-3; tentative D call: TRBD1 (5 bases). Trimming stripped 1 base from V and 0 bases from J, with 10 bases between. This CDR3 comprises 16 residues. Germline CDR1 reads SGHVS; CDR2 reads FQNEAQ. CDR3 nucleotide sequence: TGTGCCAGCAGCTTAGTACAGGCGCTCTCTGGAAACACCATATATTTT. The encoded protein is CASSLVQALSGNTIYF. Full variable domain (rest looked up from reference TRBV7-8 and TRBJ1-3): GAGVSQSPRYKVAKRGQDVALRCDPISGHVSLFWYQQALGQGPEFLTYFQNEAQLDKSGLPSDRFFAERPEGSVSTLKIQRTQQEDSAVYLCASSLVQALSGNTIYFGEGSWLTVV.

A few counts support this clone. The chain has TRBV5-1 and TRBJ2-3; perhaps TRBD2 as D (6 bases). This CDR3 has 14 amino acids. Germline assignment: CDR1 SGHRS and CDR2 YFSETQ. V lost 7 bases, J lost 0 bases, and 12 bases lay in between. Here the CDR3 DNA reads TGCGCCAGCGGAAGTAGCGGTAGCACAGATACGCAGTATTTT. Amino acids: CASGSSGSTDTQYF.

Comment on this clone: Germline and junction disagree at one end, which may indicate a read error. The chain has TRBV7-7 and TRBJ2-1; 10 bases are shared with TRBD1. Germline CDR1 and CDR2: SSHAT and FNYEAQ (reference sequence). The CDR3 loop spans 15 amino acids. The CDR3 region is CASSLDRGLNNEQFF. The CDR3 nucleotides read TGTGCTAGCAGCTTAGACAGGGGGCTTAACAATGAGCAGTTCTTC. The complete variable domain, with remaining parts taken from reference TRBV7-7 and TRBJ2-1, reads GAGVSQSPRYKVTKRGQDVTLRCDPISSHATLYWYQQALGQGPEFLTYFNYEAQPDKSGLPSDRFSAERPEGSISTLTIQRTEQRDSAMYRCASSLDRGLNNEQFFGPGTRLTVL.

The chain links TRBV19 to TRBJ2-7; 9 nucleotides match TRBD1. The V segment lost 7 bases and the J segment 3 bases; nucleotides outside the gene matches: 10. Looked up from germline, CDR1 is LNHDA and CDR2 is SQIVND (reference sequence). This CDR3 spans 15 amino acids. The CDR3 nucleotides are TGTGCCAGTAAGGCCGGGACAGGGAAGGGCTACGAGCAGTACTTC. It encodes CASKAGTGKGYEQYF.

The V call is TRBV21-1, the J call TRBJ2-4; the DNA was not compared with TRBD1, the D call given in the table. TRBV21-1 is designated a pseudogene. The CDR3 runs to 15 residues. CDR3 bases: TGTGCCAGCAGCGAGGAAGGGGGTGCCAAAAACATTCAGTACTTC. Encoded protein: CASSEEGGAKNIQYF.

This clone showed up just once. The genes are TRBV6-5 and TRBJ2-7; D may be TRBD1 or TRBD2 (5 bases each). V was trimmed by 5 bases and J by 1 base, leaving 12 bases between them. The CDR3 totals 14 residues. The germline CDR1 and CDR2 sequences are MNHEY and SVGAGI. This CDR3 is CASSTGPGSYEQYF. The DNA for the CDR3 is TGTGCCAGCAGTACGGGACCAGGGTCCTACGAGCAGTACTTC.